These T cell receptor beta chains were read from a single sample in a study of blood T cell repertoires in COVID-19. The table came from immunoSEQ multiplex PCR; TCRdb's copy has only in-frame clones and leaves some out. The sample shows around 67,000 clones, 82% of them seen only once. Source material: peripheral blood. The receptors stem from a man at least 80 years old with active COVID-19. Both conserved end residues are part of each CDR3. D genes are given only for firm matches. Only some rows state a clone size, as once, few, many or a class for expanded clones.

clone size,D gene,V gene,J gene,CDR3 DNA,CDR3 protein
.,.,TRBV12-3/TRBV12-4,TRBJ1-1,TGTGCCAGCAGTCCTGGACAAGTTGAAGCTTTCTTT,CASSPGQVEAFF
.,TRBD2,TRBV7-3,TRBJ2-1,TGTGCCAGCAGCGCCACCGGGACTAGCGGGATAGAGGTGTTCTTC,CASSATGTSGIEVFF
many,.,TRBV3-1/TRBV3-2,TRBJ1-3,TGTGCCAGCAGCCAAGGACCGAGACAGAGCTCTGGAAACACCATATATTTT,CASSQGPRQSSGNTIYF
.,TRBD1,TRBV11-3,TRBJ2-3,TGTGCCAGCAGCGAGAACACAGGGGGCGTGGGCACAGATACGCAGTATTTT,CASSENTGGVGTDTQYF
many,.,TRBV30,TRBJ1-4,TGTGCCTGGAGTGTACGGGGGGAAAAACTGTTTTTT,CAWSVRGEKLFF
once,.,TRBV7-2,TRBJ2-7,TGTGCCAGCAGCGCAAGGACAAGCCGAGCCGTGTACTTC,CASSARTSRAVYF
few,.,TRBV12-3/TRBV12-4,TRBJ2-7,TGTGCCAGCAGTTCTTTATCCTACGAGCAGTACTTC,CASSSLSYEQYF
many,.,TRBV4-1,TRBJ2-1,TGCGCCAGCAGCCAAGATGGAGGTAACAGTTTCTACAATGAGCAGTTCTTC,CASSQDGGNSFYNEQFF
few,.,TRBV7-2,TRBJ1-6,TGTGCCAGCAGTTCCACCGTAGATTCACCCCTCCACTTT,CASSSTVDSPLHF
.,TRBD1,TRBV12-3/TRBV12-4,TRBJ1-6,TGTGCCAGCAGGCCTACAGGGGACTCACCCCTCCACTTT,CASRPTGDSPLHF
.,TRBD1,TRBV18,TRBJ1-4,TGTGCCAGCTCACCAGTTATCATCAGGGGGCGTGAAAAACTGTTTTTT,CASSPVIIRGREKLFF
.,TRBD2,TRBV5-6,TRBJ2-3,TGTGCCAGCAGAGCGGGGGTAACAGATACGCAGTATTTT,CASRAGVTDTQYF
.,.,TRBV2,TRBJ1-3,TGTGCCAGCAGTGAGGGGAGGGGACTTTCTGGAAACACCATATATTTT,CASSEGRGLSGNTIYF
.,.,TRBV5-1,TRBJ1-1,TGCGCCAGCAGCTTGGATGGCGGGTCGAACACTGAAGCTTTCTTT,CASSLDGGSNTEAFF
.,TRBD1,TRBV6-6,TRBJ2-7,TGTGCCAGCAGTTGGGGGACAGGGTCCGAGCAGTACTTC,CASSWGTGSEQYF
.,TRBD2,TRBV15,TRBJ2-2,TGTGCCACCAGCTGTGGGTTCGGCGGGAGAGGGGACACCGGGGAGCTGTTTTTT,CATSCGFGGRGDTGELFF
.,.,TRBV20-1,TRBJ2-3,TGCAGTGCCGTATCGGATACGCAGTATTTT,CSAVSDTQYF
few,.,TRBV12-3/TRBV12-4,TRBJ1-2,TGTGCCAGCAGTTTTAGGGGTTCAAAGGGCTACACCTTC,CASSFRGSKGYTF
.,TRBD2,TRBV18,TRBJ2-7,TGTGCCAGCTCACTAACTACTAGCGGGAGCTCCTACGAGCAGTACTTC,CASSLTTSGSSYEQYF
.,.,TRBV4-2,TRBJ2-2,TGTGCCAGCAGCCAAGATAGAATGGAGCGCACCGGGGAGCTGTTTTTT,CASSQDRMERTGELFF
.,TRBD1,TRBV2,TRBJ1-1,TGTGCCAGCAGTACAGGGGGGAACACTGAAGCTTTCTTT,CASSTGGNTEAFF
.,.,TRBV6-2/TRBV6-3,TRBJ2-1,TGTGCCAGCAGTTATATCCGGGGGGCCTTAAACAATGAGCAGTTCTTC,CASSYIRGALNNEQFF
few,TRBD1,TRBV13,TRBJ2-7,TGTGCCAGCAGCTTAAGACAGGGGGCCTACGAGCAGTACTTC,CASSLRQGAYEQYF
.,TRBD1,TRBV12-5,TRBJ2-7,TGTGCTAGTGGTTTGGTACAGGGGGGTCCCTACGAGCAGTACTTC,CASGLVQGGPYEQYF
.,TRBD2,TRBV7-8,TRBJ2-1,TGTGCCAGCAGCTTAGCGCTAGCGGGAGTCGGCAATGAGCAGTTCTTC,CASSLALAGVGNEQFF